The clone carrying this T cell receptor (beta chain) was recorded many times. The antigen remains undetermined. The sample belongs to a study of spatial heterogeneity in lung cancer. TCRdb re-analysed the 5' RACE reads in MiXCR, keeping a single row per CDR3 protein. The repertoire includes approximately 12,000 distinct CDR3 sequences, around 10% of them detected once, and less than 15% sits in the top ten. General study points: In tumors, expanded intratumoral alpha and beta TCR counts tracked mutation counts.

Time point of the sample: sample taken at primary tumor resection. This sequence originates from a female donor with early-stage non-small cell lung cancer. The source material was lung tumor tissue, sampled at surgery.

The CDR3 bases are TGTGCCAGCAGCTTATCCGGAGGCAACCCAGGGGAGCTGTTTTTT. Translated, it gives CASSLSGGNPGELFF. The J gene is TRBJ2-2, the V gene TRBV11-3; possibly TRBD2 for D (5 bases). The germline V gene has CDR1 SGHNT and CDR2 YENEEA. This CDR3 has 15 amino acids. Trimming cost V 2 bases and J 8 bases, with 15 bases left between them.